One T cell receptor beta chain is described in this entry. The target antigen is unknown. The PCR contained 60 Vbeta and 13 Jbeta primers. Repertoires were generated with immunoSEQ multiplex PCR, while TCRdb's copy carries only in-frame clones and drops some. The data show more than 130,000 clones, 70% to 80% seen once. This specimen belongs to a study of cytomegalovirus exposure and HLA in healthy donors. Study-wide points: The study recorded fewer than 200 TCR beta chains that were cytomegalovirus-associated.

Germline V CDR1 and CDR2: SNHLY, FYNNEI. Unmatched junction bases numbered 10, after V lost 7 bases and J lost 5 bases. The CDR3 contains 14 residues. The sample comprised PBMCs. The rearrangement joins TRBV2 to TRBJ2-5; TRBD1 matches at 7 bases. The TCR was taken from a male donor in good health and CMV-seronegative. The CDR3 coding sequence is TGTGCCAGCAATCCCGACAGGGTAGACGAGACCCAGTACTTC. It translates to CASNPDRVDETQYF.